This T cell receptor (beta chain) was profiled in a study of T cell repertoires in cytomegalovirus infection. About the study: Public TCR beta signatures were indicative of both CMV infection and a matching HLA type.

In this sample, this clonotype turned up a few times. Its target is not known. Study-wide points: HLA-C-restricted CMV clonotypes gave the most frequent clonotype in two of eight donors. Identification of carriers of CMV plus the relevant HLA was achieved through cumulative public TCR beta family frequency.

Using its own MiXCR run on the reads, TCRdb lists one record per CDR3 protein. The sample records some 600,000 distinct CDR3 sequences, 20% to 25% being singletons. The CDR3 runs to 12 residues. Germline V gives CDR1 SQVTM, CDR2 ANQGSEA. Trimming cost V 8 bases and J 2 bases, with 13 bases left between them. The chain joins TRBV29-1 to TRBJ2-7, with D unclear. This TCR came from a human donor in good health (CMV status not recorded). Some clones in this sample may be carry-over from other donors' samples. Source material: CD8+ T cells from PBMCs. The CDR3 sequence is CSTQGRAYEQYV. In DNA form, the CDR3 reads TGCAGCACCCAAGGACGGGCCTACGAGCAGTACGTC.